The 22 T cell receptor beta chains below were found in one sample sequenced in a study of neurological immune-mediated disorders. TCRdb called the 5' RACE reads again in MiXCR, with one record for every CDR3 protein. The table includes tens of thousands of distinct CDR3 sequences, 2.5% to 3% detected once. Material for sequencing was PBMCs. The receptors derive from a woman in her twenties or thirties with multiple sclerosis.

This clonotype was counted ten times or more. The chain is built from TRBV6-2 or TRBV6-3 and TRBJ2-7; the match to TRBD2 covers 9 bases. In germline, CDR1 is MNHEY, CDR2 SVGEGT. This CDR3 is built from 13 residues. V shed 6 bases, J shed 5 bases, and the junction held 5 bases outside the gene matches. CDR3 coding DNA: TGTGCCAGCAGAGGGACTAGCTACCACGAGCAGTACTTC. Its protein is CASRGTSYHEQYF.

This clonotype has ten or more counts. The CDR3 loop is CSAFSGRDNEQFF. As DNA, the CDR3 is TGCAGTGCGTTTAGCGGGAGGGACAATGAGCAGTTCTTC. V usage is TRBV20-1 and J usage is TRBJ2-1; TRBD2 aligns across 11 bases. CDR3 size: 13 residues. Germline V gene lookup returns CDR1 DFQATT and CDR2 SNEGSKA (reference sequence). Trimming removed 6 bases from V and 5 bases from J; junction bases left unmatched: 3.

This clonotype was detected many times. The V gene is TRBV15, the J gene TRBJ2-7; TRBD1 aligns across 10 bases. The CDR3 consists of 16 residues. V gave up 3 bases and J gave up 2 bases; unmatched junction bases: 7. Germline assignment: CDR1 LNHNV and CDR2 YYDKDF (reference sequence). The CDR3: CATSSHWTGGTYEQYF. For the CDR3, the DNA is TGTGCCACCAGCAGTCATTGGACAGGGGGGACCTACGAGCAGTACTTC.

This clonotype was seen ten or more times. CDR3 DNA sequence: TGCAGTGCTGCCACGCAGGGGCAGGCAGATACGCAGTATTTT. Its translation: CSAATQGQADTQYF. The chain joins TRBV20-1 to TRBJ2-3, with a weak D call TRBD1 (6 bases). CDR3 length: 14 residues. V lost 5 bases and J lost 4, with 16 bases in between. Germline lookup yields CDR1 DFQATT and CDR2 SNEGSKA (reference sequence).

This clonotype was detected ten times or more. The V call is TRBV6-5, the J call TRBJ2-1; tentatively, D is TRBD2 (6 bases). The CDR3 runs to 14 residues. CDR1 and CDR2 from the germline V gene are MNHEY and SVGAGI. The V end lost 6 bases, the J end lost 14 bases, and 23 bases lay between the germline ends. This CDR3 reads CASSPSGPPVGEFF. For the CDR3, the DNA is TGTGCCAGCAGCCCCAGCGGGCCTCCGGTGGGGGAGTTCTTC.

Ten or more counts support this clonotype. V is TRBV10-3 and J is TRBJ2-1, with TRBD1 as a possible D gene (6 bases). V was pared by 2 bases and J by 2 bases, with 13 bases between. The CDR3 has 16 residues. Germline values: CDR1 ENHRY, CDR2 SYGVKD. CDR3 nucleotide sequence: TGTGCCATCAGTGAGGATCCGGACAGCACCTACAATGAGCAGTTCTTC. It specifies CAISEDPDSTYNEQFF.

This clonotype was seen ten or more times. This chain links TRBV20-1 with TRBJ1-1; D remains unclear. Trimming cost V 8 bases and J 0 bases, with 13 bases left between them. The germline gives CDR1 DFQATT, CDR2 SNEGSKA (reference sequence). CDR3 length: 13 amino acids. The CDR3 protein is CSTTVFMNTEAFF. Here the CDR3 DNA reads TGCAGTACCACGGTGTTCATGAACACTGAAGCTTTCTTT.

In its sample, this clonotype was seen many times. J is TRBJ1-5 and V is TRBV2; 11 bases line up with TRBD1. Germline CDR1 and CDR2: SNHLY and FYNNEI. The CDR3 has 14 amino acids. The V and J ends lost 8 bases and 7 bases, in that order; junction bases with no gene match: 7. For the CDR3, the DNA is TGTGCCAGCGGGGACAGGGGGTCTGGGCAGCCCCAGCATTTT. This encodes CASGDRGSGQPQHF.

This clonotype was seen repeatedly, ten times or more. The V call is TRBV20-1, the J call TRBJ1-3, with D perhaps TRBD1 (6 bases). Germline loops: CDR1 DFQATT, CDR2 SNEGSKA (reference sequence). Trimming stripped 6 bases from V and 3 bases from J, with 12 bases between. The CDR3 runs 13 residues. The CDR3: CSAEQGGGNTIYF. CDR3 coding DNA: TGCAGTGCGGAACAGGGCGGTGGAAACACCATATATTTT.

This clonotype occurred many times. The V call is TRBV7-9, the J call TRBJ1-1; D uncertain. Looked up from germline, CDR1 is SEHNR and CDR2 is FQNEAQ (reference sequence). V shed 4 bases and J shed 0 bases, with 12 bases lying between them. The CDR3 contains 15 residues. As DNA, the CDR3 is TGTGCCAGCAGCTCGCGGACCGCTATGAACACTGAAGCTTTCTTT. This gives the protein CASSSRTAMNTEAFF.

This clonotype came up many times. The chain links TRBV9 to TRBJ2-7; D remains unclear. The CDR3 length is 14 residues. Trimming cost V 0 bases and J 5 bases, with 12 bases left between them. Germline assignment: CDR1 SGDLS and CDR2 YYNGEE. The CDR3 region has the DNA TGTGCCAGCAGCGTAGCGTGGGTGGTCGACGAGCAGTACTTC. Translating gives CASSVAWVVDEQYF.

This clonotype was seen repeatedly, ten times or more. V and J are TRBV12-3 or TRBV12-4 and TRBJ1-5; maybe TRBD1 (6 bases). V lost 5 bases and J lost 0, with 8 bases in between. This CDR3 has 14 residues. This CDR3 is CASSGQSSNQPQHF. As DNA, the CDR3 is TGTGCCAGCAGTGGACAGAGTAGCAATCAGCCCCAGCATTTT.

This clonotype was recorded many times. V and J are TRBV10-3 and TRBJ2-1, with D tentatively TRBD2 (5 bases). Germline-derived CDR1 and CDR2 are ENHRY and SYGVKD. V dropped 4 bases and J dropped 9 bases, with 19 bases sitting between them. The CDR3 extends over 15 amino acids. The CDR3 here is CAISGMIATEGEQFF. CDR3 bases: TGTGCCATCAGTGGTATGATAGCTACCGAGGGTGAGCAGTTCTTC.

This clonotype was picked up many times. This chain uses TRBV20-1 with TRBJ2-1; no firm D call. CDR1 and CDR2 (germline): DFQATT, SNEGSKA (reference sequence). V was cut by 2 bases and J by 3 bases, with 5 bases left in between. The CDR3 has 12 amino acids. The CDR3 spells CSARNRYNEQFF. The CDR3 region has the DNA TGCAGTGCTAGAAATCGCTACAATGAGCAGTTCTTC.

The chain employs TRBV11-2 and TRBJ1-2; 8 bases align to TRBD1. Unmatched junction bases numbered 6, after V lost 4 bases and J lost 2 bases. This CDR3 is built from 15 residues. Looked up from germline, CDR1 is SGHAT and CDR2 is FQNNGV. CDR3 nucleotide sequence: TGTGCCAGCAGCTACAGACAGGGGATCAACTATGGCTACACCTTC. This sequence encodes CASSYRQGINYGYTF.

The table lists this clonotype with many counts. V and J are TRBV29-1 and TRBJ2-3; a possible D gene is TRBD1 (6 bases). The ends were cut back, 6 bases at V and 5 bases at J, with 15 bases in the middle. Per germline, CDR1 SQVTM and CDR2 ANQGSEA. This CDR3 region has 13 residues. For the CDR3, the DNA is TGCAGCGTCATACTCTGGGGGCGAGATACGCAGTATTTT. The encoded protein is CSVILWGRDTQYF.

At least ten counts were recorded for this clonotype. This chain joins TRBV3-1 and TRBJ2-1; weak D call: TRBD1 (5 bases). This CDR3 has 12 amino acids. Germline CDR1 and CDR2: LGHDT and YNNKEL (reference sequence). V shed 5 bases and J shed 10 bases, with 12 bases lying between them. The CDR3 nucleotides read TGTGCCAGCAGCACCCAAGGGGTCGAGCAGTTCTTC. Translating it yields CASSTQGVEQFF.

This clonotype was detected ten times or more. The rearrangement uses TRBV19 and TRBJ2-2; weak D call: TRBD2 (6 bases). Germline lookup yields CDR1 LNHDA and CDR2 SQIVND (reference sequence). This CDR3 has 13 residues. V was trimmed by 7 bases and J by 6 bases, leaving 12 bases between them. CDR3 nucleotide sequence: TGTGCCAGTACCCATAGCGGCCCCGGGGAGCTGTTTTTT. Protein sequence: CASTHSGPGELFF.

Concerning this clonotype: A much larger clonotype is one base distant, so this may be a read error. The rearrangement links TRBV4-2 to TRBJ1-4; possibly TRBD1 for D (6 bases). Germline V gives CDR1 LGHNA, CDR2 YNFKEQ. V was trimmed by 3 bases and J by 10 bases, leaving 15 bases between them. The CDR3 covers 14 residues. The chain's CDR3 is CASSHPGDWGKLFF. As DNA, the CDR3 is TGTGCCAGCAGCCACCCAGGGGATTGGGGAAAACTGTTTTTT.

V gene TRBV20-1 combines with J gene TRBJ2-3; the D gene is possibly TRBD1 (5 bases). This CDR3 region has 15 residues. Germline assignment: CDR1 DFQATT and CDR2 SNEGSKA (reference sequence). V dropped 0 bases and J dropped 6 bases, with 16 bases sitting between them. CDR3 sequence: CSARDFTQATDTQYF. CDR3 DNA sequence: TGCAGTGCTAGAGATTTCACACAGGCCACGGATACGCAGTATTTT.

This clonotype has a count of ten or more. This sequence joins TRBV5-1 and TRBJ2-7; D not resolved. CDR3 length equals 14 residues. The germline V and J ends were trimmed by 1 base and 2 bases, with 10 bases remaining between them. Germline CDR1 reads SGHRS; CDR2 reads YFSETQ. The CDR3 nucleotides are TGCGCCAGCAGCTTGACCCAGGACGCCTACGAGCAGTACTTC. As protein: CASSLTQDAYEQYF.

In this sample, this clonotype turned up many times. The V and J genes are TRBV7-2 and TRBJ2-7; TRBD2 aligns across 8 bases. Germline V lookup: CDR1 SGHTA, CDR2 FQGNSA. After removal of 2 bases from V and 4 bases from J, the junction contained 10 bases not matched to a gene. The CDR3 covers 16 residues. The chain's CDR3 is CASSLRTGGGRYEQYF. CDR3 sequence (DNA): TGTGCCAGCAGCTTAAGGACGGGAGGGGGTCGATACGAGCAGTACTTC.